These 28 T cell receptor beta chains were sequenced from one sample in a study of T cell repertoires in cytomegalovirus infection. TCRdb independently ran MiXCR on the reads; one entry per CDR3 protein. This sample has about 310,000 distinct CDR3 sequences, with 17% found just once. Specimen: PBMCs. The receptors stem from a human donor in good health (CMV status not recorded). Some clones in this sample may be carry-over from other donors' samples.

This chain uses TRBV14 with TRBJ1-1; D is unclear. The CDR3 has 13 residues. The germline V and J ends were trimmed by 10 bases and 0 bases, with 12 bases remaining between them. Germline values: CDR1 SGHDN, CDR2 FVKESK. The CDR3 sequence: CATSPHMNTEAFF. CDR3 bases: TGTGCCACCTCGCCGCATATGAACACTGAAGCTTTCTTT.

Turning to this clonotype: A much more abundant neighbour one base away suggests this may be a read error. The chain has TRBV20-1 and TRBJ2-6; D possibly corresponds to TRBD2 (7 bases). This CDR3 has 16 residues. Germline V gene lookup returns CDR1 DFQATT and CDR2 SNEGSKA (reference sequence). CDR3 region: CNASGQTPSGANVLTF. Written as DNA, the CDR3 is TGCAATGCTAGCGGACAGACACCCTCTGGGGCCAACGTCCTGACTTTC.

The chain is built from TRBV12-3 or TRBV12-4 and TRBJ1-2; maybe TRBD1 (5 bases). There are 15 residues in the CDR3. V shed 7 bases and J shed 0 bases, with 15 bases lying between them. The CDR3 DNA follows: TGTGCCAGCACCCGCGGGGGGACCGCTAACTATGGCTACACCTTC. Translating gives CASTRGGTANYGYTF.

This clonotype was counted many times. The CDR3 bases are TGTGCCAGCAGCTTATTAGAGGGAATGATGGCCGGGGAGCTGTTTTTT. Protein sequence: CASSLLEGMMAGELFF. The chain uses TRBV7-8 and TRBJ2-2; perhaps TRBD2 as D (5 bases). This CDR3 spans 16 amino acids. In germline, CDR1 is SGHVS, CDR2 FQNEAQ. Trimming cost V 2 bases and J 6 bases, with 16 bases left between them.

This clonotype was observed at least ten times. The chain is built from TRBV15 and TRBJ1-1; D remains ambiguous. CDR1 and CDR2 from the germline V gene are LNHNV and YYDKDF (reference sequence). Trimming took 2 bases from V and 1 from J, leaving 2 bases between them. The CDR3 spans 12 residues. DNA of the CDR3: TGTGCCACCAGCAGAAGGAACACTGAAGCTTTCTTT. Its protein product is CATSRRNTEAFF.

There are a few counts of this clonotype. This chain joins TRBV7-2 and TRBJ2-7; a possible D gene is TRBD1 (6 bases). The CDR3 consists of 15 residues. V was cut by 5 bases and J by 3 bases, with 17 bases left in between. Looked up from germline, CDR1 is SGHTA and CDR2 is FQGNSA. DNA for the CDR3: TGTGCCAGCAGCCCGTTTACGGGACACCTCTACGAGCAGTACTTC. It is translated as CASSPFTGHLYEQYF.

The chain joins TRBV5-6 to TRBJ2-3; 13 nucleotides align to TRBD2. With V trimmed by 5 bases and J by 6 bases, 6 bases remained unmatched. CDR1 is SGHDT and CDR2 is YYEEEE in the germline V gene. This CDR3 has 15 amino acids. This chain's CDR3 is CASSTSGGAMDTQYF. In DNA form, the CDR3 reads TGTGCCAGCAGTACTAGCGGGGGGGCCATGGATACGCAGTATTTT.

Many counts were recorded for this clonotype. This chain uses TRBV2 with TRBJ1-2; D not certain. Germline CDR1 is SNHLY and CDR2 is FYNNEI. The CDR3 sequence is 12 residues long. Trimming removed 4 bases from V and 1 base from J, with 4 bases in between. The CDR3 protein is CASSGSNYGYTF. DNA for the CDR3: TGTGCCAGCAGTGGCAGTAACTATGGCTACACCTTC. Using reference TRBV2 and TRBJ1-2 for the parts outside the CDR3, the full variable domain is EPEVTQTPSHQVTQMGQEVILRCVPISNHLYFYWYRQILGQKVEFLVSFYNNEISEKSEIFDDQFSVERPDGSNFTLKIRSTKLEDSAMYFCASSGSNYGYTFGSGTRLTVV.

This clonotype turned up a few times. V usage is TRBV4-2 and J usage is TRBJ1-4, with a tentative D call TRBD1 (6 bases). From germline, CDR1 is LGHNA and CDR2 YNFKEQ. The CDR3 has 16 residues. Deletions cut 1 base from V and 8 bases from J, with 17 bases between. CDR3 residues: CASSQVGRGRGEKLFF. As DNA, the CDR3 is TGTGCCAGCAGCCAAGTGGGCAGGGGCCGAGGGGAAAAACTGTTTTTT.

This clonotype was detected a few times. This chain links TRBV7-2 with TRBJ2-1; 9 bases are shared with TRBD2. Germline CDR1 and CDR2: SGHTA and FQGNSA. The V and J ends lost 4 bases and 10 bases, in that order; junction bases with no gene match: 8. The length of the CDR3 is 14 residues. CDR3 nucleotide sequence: TGTGCCAGCAGCTCCCAAGGCCTAGCGGGGGAGCAGTTCTTC. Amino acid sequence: CASSSQGLAGEQFF. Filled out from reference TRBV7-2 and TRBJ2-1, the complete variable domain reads GAGVSQSPSNKVTEKGKDVELRCDPISGHTALYWYRQSLGQGLEFLIYFQGNSAPDKSGLPSDRFSAERTGGSVSTLTIQRTQQEDSAVYLCASSSQGLAGEQFFGPGTRLTVL.

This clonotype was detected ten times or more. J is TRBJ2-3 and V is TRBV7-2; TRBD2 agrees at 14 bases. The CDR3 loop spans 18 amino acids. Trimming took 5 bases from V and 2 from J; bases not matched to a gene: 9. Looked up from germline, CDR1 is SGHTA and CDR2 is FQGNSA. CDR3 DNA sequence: TGTGCCAGCAGCGCCCGTCCGGGACTAGCGGGGGTCACAGATACGCAGTATTTT. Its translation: CASSARPGLAGVTDTQYF. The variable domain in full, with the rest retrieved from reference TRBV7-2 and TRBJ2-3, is GAGVSQSPSNKVTEKGKDVELRCDPISGHTALYWYRQSLGQGLEFLIYFQGNSAPDKSGLPSDRFSAERTGGSVSTLTIQRTQQEDSAVYLCASSARPGLAGVTDTQYFGPGTRLTVL.

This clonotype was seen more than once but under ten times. The CDR3 nucleotides read TGTGCCAGCAGTGTTCTCCCCAATGAGCAGTTCTTC. Protein product: CASSVLPNEQFF. V and J are TRBV25-1 and TRBJ2-1; D not resolved. The CDR3 contains 12 residues. The germline V gene encodes CDR1 MGHDK and CDR2 SYGVNS. Between the trimmed V and J ends, which lost 4 bases and 6 bases, there was a span of 7 bases.

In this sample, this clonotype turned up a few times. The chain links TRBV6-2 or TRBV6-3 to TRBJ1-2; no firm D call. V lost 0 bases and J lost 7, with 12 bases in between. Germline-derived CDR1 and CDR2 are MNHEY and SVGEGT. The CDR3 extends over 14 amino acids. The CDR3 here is CASSYSGARPGYTF. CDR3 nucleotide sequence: TGTGCCAGCAGTTACTCAGGCGCGCGACCTGGCTACACCTTC.

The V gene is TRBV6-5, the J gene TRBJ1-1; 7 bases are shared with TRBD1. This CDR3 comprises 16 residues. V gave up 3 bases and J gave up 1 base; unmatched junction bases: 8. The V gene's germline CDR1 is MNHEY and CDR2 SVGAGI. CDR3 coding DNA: TGTGCCAGCAGTTATAATCCTCGACAGGGGAACACTGAAGCTTTCTTT. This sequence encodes CASSYNPRQGNTEAFF.

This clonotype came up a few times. The CDR3 sequence: CASEGGGTDTQYF. The CDR3 DNA sequence: TGTGCCAGCGAGGGTGGAGGCACAGATACGCAGTATTTT. The rearrangement links TRBV6-6 to TRBJ2-3, with TRBD2 as a possible D gene (5 bases). Trimming shortened V by 8 bases and J by 1 base, and 10 bases separated the two germline ends. This CDR3 region has 13 residues. The germline CDR1 and CDR2 sequences are MNHNY and SVGAGI (reference sequence).

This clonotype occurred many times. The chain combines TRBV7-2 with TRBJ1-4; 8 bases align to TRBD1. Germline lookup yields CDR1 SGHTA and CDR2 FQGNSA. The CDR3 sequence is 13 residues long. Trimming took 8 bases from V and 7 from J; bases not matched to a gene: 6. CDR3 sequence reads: CASSTGASEKLFF. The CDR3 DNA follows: TGTGCCAGCTCGACAGGGGCATCTGAAAAACTGTTTTTT.

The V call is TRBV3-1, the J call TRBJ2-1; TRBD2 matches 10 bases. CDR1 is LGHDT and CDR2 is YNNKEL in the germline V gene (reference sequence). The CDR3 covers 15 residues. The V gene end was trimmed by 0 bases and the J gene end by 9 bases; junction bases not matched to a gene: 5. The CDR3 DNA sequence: TGTGCCAGCAGCCAAGAAGCGGGGGGGTATACTGAGCAGTTCTTC. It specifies CASSQEAGGYTEQFF.

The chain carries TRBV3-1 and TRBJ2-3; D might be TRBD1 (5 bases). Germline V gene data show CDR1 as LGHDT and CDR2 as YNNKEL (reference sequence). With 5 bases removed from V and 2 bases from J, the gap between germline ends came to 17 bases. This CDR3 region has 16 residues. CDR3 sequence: CASSSHVLGATDTQYF. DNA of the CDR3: TGTGCCAGCAGCTCCCACGTGTTAGGGGCCACAGATACGCAGTATTTT.

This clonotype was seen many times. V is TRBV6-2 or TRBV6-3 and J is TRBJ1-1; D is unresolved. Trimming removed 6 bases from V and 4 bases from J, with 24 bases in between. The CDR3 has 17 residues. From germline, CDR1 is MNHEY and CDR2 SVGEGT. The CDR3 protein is CASSPQTPQNWVTEAFF. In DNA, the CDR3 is TGTGCCAGCAGCCCGCAAACCCCCCAGAATTGGGTCACTGAAGCTTTCTTT.

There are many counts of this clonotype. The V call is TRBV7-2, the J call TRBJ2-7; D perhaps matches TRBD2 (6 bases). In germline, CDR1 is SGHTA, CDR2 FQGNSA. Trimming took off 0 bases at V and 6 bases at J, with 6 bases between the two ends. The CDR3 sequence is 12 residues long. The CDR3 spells CASSLARGEQYF. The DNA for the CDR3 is TGTGCCAGCAGCTTAGCGCGGGGCGAGCAGTACTTC.

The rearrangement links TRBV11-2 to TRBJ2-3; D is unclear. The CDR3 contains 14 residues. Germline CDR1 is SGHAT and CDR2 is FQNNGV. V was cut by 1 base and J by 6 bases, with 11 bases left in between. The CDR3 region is CASSLGAAEDTQYF. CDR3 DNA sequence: TGTGCCAGCAGCTTAGGTGCCGCGGAGGATACGCAGTATTTT.

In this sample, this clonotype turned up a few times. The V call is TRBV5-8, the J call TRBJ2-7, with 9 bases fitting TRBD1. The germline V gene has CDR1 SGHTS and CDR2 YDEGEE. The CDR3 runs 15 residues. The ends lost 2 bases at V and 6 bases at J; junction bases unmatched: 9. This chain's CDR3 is CASSFRDRVSGEQYF. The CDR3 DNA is TGTGCCAGCAGCTTCCGGGACAGGGTATCGGGCGAGCAGTACTTC.

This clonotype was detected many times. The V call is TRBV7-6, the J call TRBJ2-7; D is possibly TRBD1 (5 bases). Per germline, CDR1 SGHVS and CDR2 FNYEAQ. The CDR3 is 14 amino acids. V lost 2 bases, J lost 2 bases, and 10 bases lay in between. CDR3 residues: CASSLLQGAYEQYF. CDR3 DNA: TGTGCCAGCAGCTTACTGCAAGGGGCCTACGAGCAGTACTTC.

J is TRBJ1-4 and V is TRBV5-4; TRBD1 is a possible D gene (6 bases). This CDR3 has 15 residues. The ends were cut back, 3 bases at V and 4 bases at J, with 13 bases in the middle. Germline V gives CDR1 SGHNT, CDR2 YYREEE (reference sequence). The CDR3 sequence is CASSSQGIGNEKLFF. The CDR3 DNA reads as TGTGCCAGCAGCTCCCAGGGGATTGGTAATGAAAAACTGTTTTTT.

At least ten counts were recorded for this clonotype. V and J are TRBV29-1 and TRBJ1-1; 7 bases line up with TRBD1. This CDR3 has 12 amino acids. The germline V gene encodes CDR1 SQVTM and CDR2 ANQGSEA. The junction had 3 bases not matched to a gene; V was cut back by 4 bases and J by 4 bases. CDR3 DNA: TGCAGCGTTGCACAGGGGAGCACTGAAGCTTTCTTT. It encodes CSVAQGSTEAFF.

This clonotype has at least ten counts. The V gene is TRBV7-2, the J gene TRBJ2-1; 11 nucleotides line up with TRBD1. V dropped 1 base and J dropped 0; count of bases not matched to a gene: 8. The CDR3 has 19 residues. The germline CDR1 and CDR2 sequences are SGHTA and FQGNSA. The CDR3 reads CASSLGGTGGQSSYNEQFF. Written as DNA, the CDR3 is TGTGCCAGCAGCTTAGGTGGGACAGGGGGGCAATCCTCCTACAATGAGCAGTTCTTC.

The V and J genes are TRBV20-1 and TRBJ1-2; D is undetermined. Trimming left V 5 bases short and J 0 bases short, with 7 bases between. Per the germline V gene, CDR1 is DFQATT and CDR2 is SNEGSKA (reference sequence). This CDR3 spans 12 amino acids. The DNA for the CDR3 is TGCAGTGCTCCGGATGCTAACTATGGCTACACCTTC. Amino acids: CSAPDANYGYTF.

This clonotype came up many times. The CDR3 reads CASSEKVWTGRRQPQHF. CDR3 nucleotides: TGTGCCAGCAGTGAAAAGGTTTGGACAGGGCGGAGGCAGCCCCAGCATTTT. J is TRBJ1-5 and V is TRBV28; 8 positions match TRBD1. The CDR3 contains 17 residues. Germline loops: CDR1 MDHEN, CDR2 SYDVKM. V shed 5 bases, J shed 7 bases, and the junction held 16 bases outside the gene matches.